The entry below describes one T cell receptor beta chain. This clonotype was counted only a few times. Its specific antigen is unknown. No qualities accompany the bases; no much larger clone lies one base away. V and J lose 2 bases and 3 bases, and a span of 14 bases separates them. The CDR3, cysteine through phenylalanine, is 14 amino acids long. The sequence is cut down to CDR3 DNA, 42 bases in frame from base 1. For CDR1 and CDR2, the germline V gene (reference sequence) lists DFQATT and SNEGSKA. This specimen belongs to a study of molecular identifiers for immune sequencing clone quantification (dated by TCRdb to 2017 to 2018). For context, the study as a whole: For a replicate experiment, RNA from roughly 18,000 or 92,000 naive CD8 T cells was divided into five aliquots, of which four were sequenced. The study was a methods study using CD8 T cells to benchmark molecular-identifier clustering-based TCR repertoire sequencing (MIDCIRS) and TCR RNA copy counting. Overall study outcomes, separate from this receptor: Modeling indicated approximately 3.1 TCR RNA copies recovered per cell, compared with 9.5 to 10 by digital PCR, which implies a capture efficiency of approximately 30%. Spiked-in Jurkat TCR RNA equal to a single cell's worth was reported to be detectable even within 1,200,000 naive CD8 T cells. When barcode sub-clustering was not used, chimeric consensus sequences inflated TCR diversity, with chimeras reaching as high as 47%. Naive libraries contained spiked-in Jurkat TCR RNA (approximately 10 copies' worth), which is not part of the donor repertoire. Highly expanded clone sizes could be underestimated if identical TCR molecules share a barcode. Clones above 20 RNA copies held over 99% of molecules in CMV-specific effector cells but under 1% in naive cells.

Libraries of naive CD8 T cells were built from anywhere between about 18,000 and 1,000,000 sorted cells, with 10%, 30% or 50% of the purified RNA used. On a BD FACSAria II, naive CD8 T cells were FACS-sorted as CD8+CD4-CCR7+CD45RA+ and collected into RLT Plus buffer. Approximately nine TCR copies' worth of Jurkat RNA were spiked into about 19,000-1,100,000 naive CD8 T cell samples to test detection sensitivity. Enrichment of CD8 T cells was performed with RosetteSep CD8+ T Cell Enrichment Cocktail and Ficoll-Paque, after which ACK red cell lysis was carried out. Library method: PCR. These reads were obtained on an Illumina HiSeq 4000. Bulk TCR libraries were prepared as previously described, using TCR primers listed in Table S5. Purification of total RNA was performed with the Qiagen AllPrep DNA/RNA kit. Before any analysis, reads coming from multiple sequencing runs of the same library were combined into one pool. Processing in the source paper ran as follows. Reads were retained only if the reads had an exact TCR constant sequence, and the retained reads were trimmed to 150 nt and grouped according to their 12-nt molecular barcodes. Reads inside each barcode group were sub-clustered using a 15% Levenshtein threshold, and a quality-weighted consensus sequence was constructed for each RNA molecule. Non-functional sequences were removed, as were lower-count sequences one edit away from another. Based on fitting two negative binomial distributions, any barcode sub-cluster with under 20% of the maximum read count was discarded. The raw public data were reprocessed by TCRdb itself: fastp quality trimming at Q25, MiXCR clonotype calling, in-frame beta chains only. Here each entry gathers all rows of one CDR3 protein and keeps the most common genes and DNA. What appears here as the V and J calls and clone size reflects TCRdb's work, not the paper's. For this sample the table gives 550,000 to 750,000 distinct CDR3 sequences, of which 15% to 20% were detected only once. The ten largest clones capture around 0.9% of the sample.

The sample taken for sequencing was naive CD8+ T cells from blood, with Jurkat cell RNA spiked in. What this sample's cell subset or site label stands for: FACS-sorted CD8+CD4-CCR7+CD45RA+ naive T cells. This receptor was obtained from a human donor in good health. Some libraries in this study had Jurkat cell RNA spiked in. Rearrangement joined TRBV20-1 to TRBJ2-7; 6 matching bases give a weak D call of TRBD2. The CDR3 is CSARPIGSGYEQYF. The nucleotides read TGCAGTGCTAGACCCATCGGGAGCGGCTACGAGCAGTACTTC.